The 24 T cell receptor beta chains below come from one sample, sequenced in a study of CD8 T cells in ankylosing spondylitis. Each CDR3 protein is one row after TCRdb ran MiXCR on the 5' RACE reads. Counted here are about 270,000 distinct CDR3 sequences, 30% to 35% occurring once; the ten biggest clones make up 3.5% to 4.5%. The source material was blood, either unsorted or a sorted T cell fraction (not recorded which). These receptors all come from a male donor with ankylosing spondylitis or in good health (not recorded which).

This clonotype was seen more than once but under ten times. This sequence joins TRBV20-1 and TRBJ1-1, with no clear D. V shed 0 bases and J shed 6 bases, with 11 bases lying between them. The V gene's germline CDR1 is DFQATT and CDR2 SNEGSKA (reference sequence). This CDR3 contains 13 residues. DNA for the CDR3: TGCAGTGCTAGAGATGGCGGGTCCGCTGAAGCTTTCTTT. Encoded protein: CSARDGGSAEAFF.

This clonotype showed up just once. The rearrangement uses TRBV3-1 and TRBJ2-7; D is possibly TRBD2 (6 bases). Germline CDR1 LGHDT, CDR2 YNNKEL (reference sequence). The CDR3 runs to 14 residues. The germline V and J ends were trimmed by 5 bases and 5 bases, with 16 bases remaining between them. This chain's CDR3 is CASSYGTLRDEQYF. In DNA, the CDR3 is TGTGCCAGCAGCTACGGGACTCTACGAGACGAGCAGTACTTC.

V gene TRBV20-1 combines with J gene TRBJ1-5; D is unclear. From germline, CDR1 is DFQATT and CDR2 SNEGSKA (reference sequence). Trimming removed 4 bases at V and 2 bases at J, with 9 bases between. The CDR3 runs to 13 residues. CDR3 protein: CSATPTGNQPQHF. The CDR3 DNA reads TGCAGTGCTACCCCCACGGGCAATCAGCCCCAGCATTTT.

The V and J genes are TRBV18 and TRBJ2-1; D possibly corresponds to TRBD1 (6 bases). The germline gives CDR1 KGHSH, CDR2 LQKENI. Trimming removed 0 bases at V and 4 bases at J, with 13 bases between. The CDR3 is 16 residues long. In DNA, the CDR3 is TGTGCCAGCTCACCACCGACCGGGACAATTTACAATGAGCAGTTCTTC. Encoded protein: CASSPPTGTIYNEQFF.

The CDR3 reads CATSSLRGTDTQYF. Here the CDR3 DNA reads TGTGCCACCAGCAGTCTGAGGGGCACAGATACGCAGTATTTT. The V call is TRBV15, the J call TRBJ2-3, with D possibly matching TRBD2 (5 bases). Germline lookup yields CDR1 LNHNV and CDR2 YYDKDF (reference sequence). CDR3 size: 14 residues. V shed 3 bases and J shed 1 base, with 8 bases lying between them. The variable domain in full, with the rest retrieved from reference TRBV15 and TRBJ2-3, is DAMVIQNPRYQVTQFGKPVTLSCSQTLNHNVMYWYQQKSSQAPKLLFHYYDKDFNNEADTPDNFQSRRPNTSFCFLDIRSPGLGDTAMYLCATSSLRGTDTQYFGPGTRLTVL.

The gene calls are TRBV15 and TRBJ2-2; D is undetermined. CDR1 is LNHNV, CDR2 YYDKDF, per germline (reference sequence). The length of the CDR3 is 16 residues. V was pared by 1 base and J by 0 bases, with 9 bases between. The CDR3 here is CATSRVPRTNTGELFF. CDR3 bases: TGTGCCACCAGCAGAGTCCCCCGAACGAACACCGGGGAGCTGTTTTTT.

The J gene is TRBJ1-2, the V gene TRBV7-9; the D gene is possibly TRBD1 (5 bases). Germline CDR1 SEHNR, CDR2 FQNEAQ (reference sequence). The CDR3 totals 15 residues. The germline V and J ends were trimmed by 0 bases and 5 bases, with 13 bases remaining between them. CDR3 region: CASSLADGGGYGYTF. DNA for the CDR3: TGTGCCAGCAGCTTAGCTGACGGGGGAGGATATGGCTACACCTTC.

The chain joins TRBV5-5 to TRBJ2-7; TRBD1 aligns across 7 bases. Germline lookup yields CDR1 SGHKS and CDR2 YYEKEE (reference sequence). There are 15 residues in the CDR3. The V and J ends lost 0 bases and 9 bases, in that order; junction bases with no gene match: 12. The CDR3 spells CASSLVRDRGRVQYF. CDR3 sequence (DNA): TGTGCCAGCAGCTTGGTAAGGGACAGAGGTAGGGTGCAGTACTTC.

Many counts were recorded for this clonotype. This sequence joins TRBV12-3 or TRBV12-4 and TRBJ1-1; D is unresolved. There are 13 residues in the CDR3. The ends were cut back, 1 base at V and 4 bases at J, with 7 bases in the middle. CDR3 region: CASSLGGGTEAFF. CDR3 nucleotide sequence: TGTGCCAGCAGTTTAGGGGGAGGCACTGAAGCTTTCTTT.

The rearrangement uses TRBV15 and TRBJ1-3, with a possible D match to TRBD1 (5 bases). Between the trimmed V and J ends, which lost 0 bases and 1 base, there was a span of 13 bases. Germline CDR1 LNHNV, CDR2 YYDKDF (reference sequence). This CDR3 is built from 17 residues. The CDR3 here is CATSRDRRGRSGNTIYF. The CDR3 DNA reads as TGTGCCACCAGCAGAGATAGGAGGGGTCGATCTGGAAACACCATATATTTT.

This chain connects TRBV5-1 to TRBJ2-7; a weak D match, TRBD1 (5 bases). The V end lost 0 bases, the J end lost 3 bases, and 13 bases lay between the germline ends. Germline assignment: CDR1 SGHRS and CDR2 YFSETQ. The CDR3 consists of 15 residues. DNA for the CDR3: TGCGCCAGCAGCTTGGAGGCAGGGTGGAACTACGAGCAGTACTTC. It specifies CASSLEAGWNYEQYF.

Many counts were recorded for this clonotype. This chain's CDR3 is CSVRTGAGLEQYF. CDR3 DNA sequence: TGCAGCGTGAGGACAGGGGCGGGACTCGAGCAGTACTTC. The chain joins TRBV29-1 to TRBJ2-7; TRBD1 matches 9 bases. Germline CDR1 is SQVTM and CDR2 is ANQGSEA. With V trimmed by 6 bases and J by 6 bases, 9 bases remained unmatched. The CDR3 consists of 13 residues.

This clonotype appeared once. The CDR3 nucleotides are TGCAGTGCACCGAGCGGAGGAGGCAGGGTACAAGAGACCCAGTACTTC. Protein sequence: CSAPSGGGRVQETQYF. The chain uses TRBV20-1 and TRBJ2-5; D possibly matches TRBD1 or TRBD2 (5 bases each). V was pared by 6 bases and J by 2 bases, with 22 bases between. The CDR3 runs to 16 residues. The germline gives CDR1 DFQATT, CDR2 SNEGSKA (reference sequence).

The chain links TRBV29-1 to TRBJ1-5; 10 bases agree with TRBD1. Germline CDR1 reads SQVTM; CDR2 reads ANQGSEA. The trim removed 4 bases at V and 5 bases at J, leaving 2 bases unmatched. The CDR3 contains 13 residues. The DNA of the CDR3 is TGCAGCGTTGGGGACAGGGGCTATCAGCCCCAGCATTTT. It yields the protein CSVGDRGYQPQHF.

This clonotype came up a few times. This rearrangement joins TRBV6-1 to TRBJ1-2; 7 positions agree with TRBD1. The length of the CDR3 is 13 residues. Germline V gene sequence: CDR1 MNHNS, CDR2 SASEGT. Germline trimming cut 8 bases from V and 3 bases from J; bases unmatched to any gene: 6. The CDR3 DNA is TGTGCCAGCGCCAGAGGGGGCCACTATGGCTACACCTTC. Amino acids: CASARGGHYGYTF.

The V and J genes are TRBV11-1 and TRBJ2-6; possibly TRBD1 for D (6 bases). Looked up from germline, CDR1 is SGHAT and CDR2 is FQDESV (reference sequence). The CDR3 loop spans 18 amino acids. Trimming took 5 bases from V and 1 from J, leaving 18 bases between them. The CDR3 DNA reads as TGTGCCAGCAGCCAGACAGGATTTCGACCGTCTGGGGCCAACGTCCTGACTTTC. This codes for CASSQTGFRPSGANVLTF.

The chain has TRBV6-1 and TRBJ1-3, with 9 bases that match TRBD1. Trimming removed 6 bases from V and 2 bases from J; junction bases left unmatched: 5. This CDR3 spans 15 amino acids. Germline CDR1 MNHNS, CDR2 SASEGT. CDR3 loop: CASREQGAAGNTIYF. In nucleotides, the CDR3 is TGTGCCAGCAGAGAACAGGGGGCGGCTGGAAACACCATATATTTT.

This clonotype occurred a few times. The CDR3, as DNA: TGTGCCATCAGTGAGTCACGGGGGGATCAGCCCCAGCATTTT. Residues: CAISESRGDQPQHF. The chain is built from TRBV10-3 and TRBJ1-5, with a weak D call TRBD1 (5 bases). CDR1 ENHRY and CDR2 SYGVKD come from the germline V gene. The V end was cut by 0 bases, the J end by 5 bases, with 8 bases between. The CDR3 runs to 14 residues.

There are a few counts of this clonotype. Here the CDR3 reads CASSYAGRRASGTQYF. The CDR3 region has the DNA TGTGCCAGCAGTTACGCGGGGCGGAGGGCGAGCGGGACCCAGTACTTC. This chain joins TRBV6-5 and TRBJ2-5; maybe TRBD2 (6 bases). Germline CDR1 MNHEY, CDR2 SVGAGI. The CDR3 loop spans 16 amino acids. V shed 2 bases and J shed 7 bases, with 20 bases lying between them.

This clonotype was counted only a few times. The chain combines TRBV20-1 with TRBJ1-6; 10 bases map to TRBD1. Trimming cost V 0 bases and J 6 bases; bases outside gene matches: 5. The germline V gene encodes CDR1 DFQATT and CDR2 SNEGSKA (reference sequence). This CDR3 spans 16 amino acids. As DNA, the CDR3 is TGCAGTGCTAGAGACCCCGGACAGGGGGGTAATTCACCCCTCCACTTT. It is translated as CSARDPGQGGNSPLHF.

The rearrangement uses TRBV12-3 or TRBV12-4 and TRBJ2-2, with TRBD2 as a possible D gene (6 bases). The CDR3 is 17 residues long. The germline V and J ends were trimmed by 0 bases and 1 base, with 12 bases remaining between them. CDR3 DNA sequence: TGTGCCAGCAGTTTAGCACTAGCCAGGGTGAACACCGGGGAGCTGTTTTTT. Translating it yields CASSLALARVNTGELFF.

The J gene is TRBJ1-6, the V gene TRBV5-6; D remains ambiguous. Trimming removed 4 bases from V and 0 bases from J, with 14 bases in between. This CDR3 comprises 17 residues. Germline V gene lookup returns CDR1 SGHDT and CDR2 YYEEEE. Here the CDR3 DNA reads TGTGCCAGCAGCGCAGCGTCACAGAGCTCCTATAATTCACCCCTCCACTTT. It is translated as CASSAASQSSYNSPLHF.

The chain's CDR3 is CASSVQGLGYEQYF. The DNA of the CDR3 is TGTGCCAGCAGTGTACAGGGGTTGGGCTACGAGCAGTACTTC. V usage is TRBV12-3 or TRBV12-4 and J usage is TRBJ2-7; TRBD1 matches at 7 bases. J lost 3 bases, V lost 5 bases, and 7 bases had no gene match. CDR3 length: 14 residues.

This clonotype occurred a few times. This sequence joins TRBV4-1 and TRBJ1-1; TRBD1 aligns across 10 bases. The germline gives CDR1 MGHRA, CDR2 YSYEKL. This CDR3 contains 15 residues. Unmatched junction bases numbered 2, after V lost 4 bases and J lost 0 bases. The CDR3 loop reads CASSRGQGMNTEAFF. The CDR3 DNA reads TGCGCCAGCAGCCGGGGACAGGGGATGAACACTGAAGCTTTCTTT.